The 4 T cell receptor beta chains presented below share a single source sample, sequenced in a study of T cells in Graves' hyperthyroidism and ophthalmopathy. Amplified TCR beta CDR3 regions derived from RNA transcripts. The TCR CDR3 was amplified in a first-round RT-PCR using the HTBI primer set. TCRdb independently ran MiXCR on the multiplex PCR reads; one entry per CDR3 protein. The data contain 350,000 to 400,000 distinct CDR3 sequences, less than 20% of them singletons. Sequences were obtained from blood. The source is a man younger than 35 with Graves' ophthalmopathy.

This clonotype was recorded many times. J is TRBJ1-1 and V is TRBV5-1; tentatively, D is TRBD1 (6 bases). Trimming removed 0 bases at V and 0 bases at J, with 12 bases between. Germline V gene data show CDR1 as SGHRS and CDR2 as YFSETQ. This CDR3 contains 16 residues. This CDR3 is CASSLVQGSMNTEAFF. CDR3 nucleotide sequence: TGCGCCAGCAGCTTGGTACAGGGATCTATGAACACTGAAGCTTTCTTT.

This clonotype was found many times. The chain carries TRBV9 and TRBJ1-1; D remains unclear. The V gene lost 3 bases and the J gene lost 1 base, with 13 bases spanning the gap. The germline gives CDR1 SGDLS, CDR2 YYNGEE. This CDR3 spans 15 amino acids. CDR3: CASSASDIKNTEAFF. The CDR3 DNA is TGTGCCAGCAGCGCATCCGACATAAAGAACACTGAAGCTTTCTTT.

The CDR3 region has the DNA TGCGCCAGCTCCAGAGTAGGGGTCACAGATACGCAGTATTTT. This gives the protein CASSRVGVTDTQYF. The chain uses TRBV4-1 and TRBJ2-3; a possible D gene is TRBD1 (5 bases). In germline, CDR1 is MGHRA, CDR2 YSYEKL. Trimming stripped 8 bases from V and 2 bases from J, with 14 bases between. This CDR3 is 14 amino acids long.

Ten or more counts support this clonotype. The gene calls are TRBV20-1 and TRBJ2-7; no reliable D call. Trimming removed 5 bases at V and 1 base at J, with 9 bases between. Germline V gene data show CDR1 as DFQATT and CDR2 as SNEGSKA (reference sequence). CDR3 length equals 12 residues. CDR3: CSAADHSYEQYF. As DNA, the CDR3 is TGCAGTGCTGCGGACCATTCCTACGAGCAGTACTTC.